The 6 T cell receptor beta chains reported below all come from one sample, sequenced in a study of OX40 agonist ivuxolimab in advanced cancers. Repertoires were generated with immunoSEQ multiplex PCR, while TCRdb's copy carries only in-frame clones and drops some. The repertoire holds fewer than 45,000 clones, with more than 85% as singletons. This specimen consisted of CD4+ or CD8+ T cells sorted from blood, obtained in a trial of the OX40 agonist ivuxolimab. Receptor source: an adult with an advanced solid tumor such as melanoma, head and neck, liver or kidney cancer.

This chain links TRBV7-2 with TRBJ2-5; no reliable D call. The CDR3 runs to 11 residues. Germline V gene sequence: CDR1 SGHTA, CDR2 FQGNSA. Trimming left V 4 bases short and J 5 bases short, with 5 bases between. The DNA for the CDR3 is TGTGCCAGCAGCTCTAGGGAGACCCAGTACTTC. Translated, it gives CASSSRETQYF.

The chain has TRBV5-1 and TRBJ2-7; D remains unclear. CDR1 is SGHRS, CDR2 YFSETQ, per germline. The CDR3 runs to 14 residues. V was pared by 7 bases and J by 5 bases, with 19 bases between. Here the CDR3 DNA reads TGCGCCAGCCGAGACACTGCAGCAGACCACGAGCAGTACTTC. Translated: CASRDTAADHEQYF.

CDR3 protein: CASHEGVRNTEAFF. CDR3 nucleotides: TGTGCCAGCCATGAGGGGGTGAGGAACACTGAAGCTTTCTTT. The rearrangement links TRBV28 to TRBJ1-1, with D maybe TRBD1 (6 bases). The V and J ends lost 8 bases and 1 base respectively, with 14 bases between them. Germline V gene sequence: CDR1 MDHEN, CDR2 SYDVKM. The CDR3 is made up of 14 amino acids.

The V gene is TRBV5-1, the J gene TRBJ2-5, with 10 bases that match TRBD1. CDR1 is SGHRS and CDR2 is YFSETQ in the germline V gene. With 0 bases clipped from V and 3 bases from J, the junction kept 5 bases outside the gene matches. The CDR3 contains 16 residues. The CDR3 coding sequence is TGCGCCAGCAGCTTGGGACAGGGGGCGGGAGAAGAGACCCAGTACTTC. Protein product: CASSLGQGAGEETQYF. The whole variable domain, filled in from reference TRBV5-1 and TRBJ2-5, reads KAGVTQTPRYLIKTRGQQVTLSCSPISGHRSVSWYQQTPGQGLQFLFEYFSETQRNKGNFPGRFSGRQFSNSRSEMNVSTLELGDSALYLCASSLGQGAGEETQYFGPGTRLLVL.

CDR3 bases: TGCGCCAGCTCCGATAGGGCCACTAGCACAGATACGCAGTATTTT. Residues: CASSDRATSTDTQYF. V and J are TRBV4-1 and TRBJ2-3; D is ambiguous. V was trimmed by 8 bases and J by 0 bases, leaving 15 bases between them. The CDR3 is made up of 15 amino acids. Germline CDR1 and CDR2: MGHRA and YSYEKL.

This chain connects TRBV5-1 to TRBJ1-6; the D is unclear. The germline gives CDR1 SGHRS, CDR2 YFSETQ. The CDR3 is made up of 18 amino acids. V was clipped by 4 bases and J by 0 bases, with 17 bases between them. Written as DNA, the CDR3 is TGCGCCAGCAGCCTAACAGCCCCGTTGAGCTCCTATAATTCACCCCTCCACTTT. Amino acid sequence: CASSLTAPLSSYNSPLHF.